This entry describes one T cell receptor (beta chain). The data were obtained in a study of regulatory T cells in long-lasting Graves disease. CDR1 and CDR2 from the germline V gene are SGHAT and FQNNGV. CDR3 length: 15 residues. V was pared by 5 bases and J by 7 bases, with 20 bases between. Assembly of TCR beta libraries relied on iRepertoire HTBI primers together with Arm-PCR of CDR3 regions. One entry per CDR3 protein results from TCRdb running MiXCR on the multiplex PCR reads. This table holds around 420,000 distinct CDR3 sequences, 15% found once. As to time point: newly diagnosed GD, antithyroid drugs for less than 3 months. RNA isolated from PBMCs was used to make the TCR library. The same specimen was also included in a second study, on T cells in Graves' hyperthyroidism and ophthalmopathy.

The genes are TRBV11-2 and TRBJ1-1, with D possibly matching TRBD1 (5 bases). Here the sequenced sample was peripheral blood mononuclear cells (PBMCs), taken at new diagnosis, from a patient treated with antithyroid drugs. This TCR derives from a woman aged 40 to 50 with Graves disease. This CDR3 reads CASSKRPGGVDEAFF. DNA for the CDR3: TGTGCCAGCAGCAAGAGACCGGGGGGGGTGGATGAAGCTTTCTTT.